The present TCR beta chain was sequenced within a study of CD8 T cells in Susac syndrome. RNA, at about 0.45 to 1 ug, was reverse transcribed with random hexamers. An immunoSEQ multiplex PCR generated amplified TCR beta CDR3 products spanning 54 Vbeta and 13 Jbeta. Each CDR3 protein gets one entry after TCRdb re-called the immunoSEQ multiplex PCR reads with MiXCR. The sample consists of more than 55,000 distinct CDR3 sequences, approximately 96% of them appearing once. Germline-derived CDR1 and CDR2 are DFQATT and SNEGSKA (reference sequence). V shed 0 bases, J shed 1 base, and the junction held 7 bases outside the gene matches. The CDR3 consists of 16 residues.

This receptor was taken from a human donor with multiple sclerosis. This chain connects TRBV20-1 to TRBJ1-1, with TRBD1 matching over 8 bases. The sequenced sample was CD4+ T cells from PBMCs. The CDR3 loop reads CSARDPRTGRNTEAFF. The CDR3 nucleotides are TGCAGTGCTAGAGATCCTAGGACAGGGAGGAACACTGAAGCTTTCTTT.